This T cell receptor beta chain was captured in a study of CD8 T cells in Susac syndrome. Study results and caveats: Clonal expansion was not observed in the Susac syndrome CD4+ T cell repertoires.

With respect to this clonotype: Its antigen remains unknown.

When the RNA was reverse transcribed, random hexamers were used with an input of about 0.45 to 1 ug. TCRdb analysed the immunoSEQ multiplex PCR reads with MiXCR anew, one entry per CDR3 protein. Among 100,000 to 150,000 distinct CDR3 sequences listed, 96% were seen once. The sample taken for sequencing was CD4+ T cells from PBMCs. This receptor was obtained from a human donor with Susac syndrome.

This chain's CDR3 is CASSYRVTGGSTEAFF. CDR3 in DNA: TGTGCCAGCAGTTACAGGGTGACAGGGGGAAGCACTGAAGCTTTCTTT. V usage is TRBV6-5 and J usage is TRBJ1-1, with 9 bases fitting TRBD1. V dropped 2 bases and J dropped 4; count of bases not matched to a gene: 8. This CDR3 is built from 16 residues. CDR1 is MNHEY and CDR2 is SVGAGI in the germline V gene.